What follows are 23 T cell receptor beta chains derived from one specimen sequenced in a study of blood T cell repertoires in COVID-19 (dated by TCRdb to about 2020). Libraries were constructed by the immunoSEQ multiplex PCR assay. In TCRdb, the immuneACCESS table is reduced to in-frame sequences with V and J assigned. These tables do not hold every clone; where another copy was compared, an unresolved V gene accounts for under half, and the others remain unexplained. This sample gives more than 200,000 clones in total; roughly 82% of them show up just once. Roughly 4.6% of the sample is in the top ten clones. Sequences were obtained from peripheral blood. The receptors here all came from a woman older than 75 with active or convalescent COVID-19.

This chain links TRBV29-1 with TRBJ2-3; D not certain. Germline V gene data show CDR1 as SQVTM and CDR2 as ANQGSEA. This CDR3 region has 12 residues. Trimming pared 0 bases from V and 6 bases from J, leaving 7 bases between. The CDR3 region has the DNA TGCAGCGTTGAAGAGGCTAGGGATACGCAGTATTTT. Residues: CSVEEARDTQYF.

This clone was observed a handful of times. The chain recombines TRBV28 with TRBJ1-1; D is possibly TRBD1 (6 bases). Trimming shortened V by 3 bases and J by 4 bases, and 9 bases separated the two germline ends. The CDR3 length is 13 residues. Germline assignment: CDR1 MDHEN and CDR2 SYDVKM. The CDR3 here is CASSFRGTTEAFF. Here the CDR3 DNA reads TGTGCCAGCAGTTTTAGGGGGACCACTGAAGCTTTCTTT.

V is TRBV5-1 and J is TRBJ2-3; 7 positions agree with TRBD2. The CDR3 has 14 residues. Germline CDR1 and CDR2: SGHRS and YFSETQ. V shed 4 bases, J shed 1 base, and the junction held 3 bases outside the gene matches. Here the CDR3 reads CASSPGGGTDTQYF. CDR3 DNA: TGCGCCAGCAGCCCGGGAGGCGGCACAGATACGCAGTATTTT.

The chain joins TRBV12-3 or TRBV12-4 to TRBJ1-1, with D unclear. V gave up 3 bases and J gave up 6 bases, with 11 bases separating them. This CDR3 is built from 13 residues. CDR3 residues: CASSLAGLPEAFF. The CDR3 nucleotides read TGTGCCAGCAGTTTGGCGGGGTTACCTGAAGCTTTCTTT.

The CDR3: CASSFYSGPYNEQFF. CDR3 nucleotide sequence: TGTGCCAGCAGCTTCTATAGCGGGCCATACAATGAGCAGTTCTTC. The chain uses TRBV6-5 and TRBJ2-1; 7 nucleotides line up with TRBD2. Germline V gene sequence: CDR1 MNHEY, CDR2 SVGAGI. The CDR3 loop spans 15 amino acids. The trim removed 6 bases at V and 4 bases at J, leaving 9 bases unmatched.

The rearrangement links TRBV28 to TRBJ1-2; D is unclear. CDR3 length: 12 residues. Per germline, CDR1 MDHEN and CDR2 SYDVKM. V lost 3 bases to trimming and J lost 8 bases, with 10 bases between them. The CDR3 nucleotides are TGTGCCAGCAGTTTTAGCCCGACCGGCTACACCTTC. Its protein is CASSFSPTGYTF.

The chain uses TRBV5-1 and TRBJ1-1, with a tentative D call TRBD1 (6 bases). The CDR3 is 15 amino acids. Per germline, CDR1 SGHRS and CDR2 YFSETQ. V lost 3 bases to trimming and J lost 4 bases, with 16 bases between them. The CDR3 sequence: CASSSAGQPSTEAFF. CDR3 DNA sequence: TGCGCCAGCAGCTCCGCTGGACAGCCCTCCACTGAAGCTTTCTTT.

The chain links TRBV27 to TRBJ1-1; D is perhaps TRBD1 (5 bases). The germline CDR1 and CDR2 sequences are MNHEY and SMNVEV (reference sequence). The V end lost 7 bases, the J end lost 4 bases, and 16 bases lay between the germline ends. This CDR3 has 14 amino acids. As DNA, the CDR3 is TGTGCCAGCACCTCCCTCAGGGTTACCACTGAAGCTTTCTTT. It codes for CASTSLRVTTEAFF.

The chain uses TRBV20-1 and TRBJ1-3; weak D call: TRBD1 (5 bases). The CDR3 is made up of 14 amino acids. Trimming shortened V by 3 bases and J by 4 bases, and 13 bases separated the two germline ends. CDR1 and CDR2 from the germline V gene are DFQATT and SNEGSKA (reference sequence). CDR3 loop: CSASSWGEGNTIYF. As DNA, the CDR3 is TGCAGTGCTAGTTCCTGGGGGGAAGGAAACACCATATATTTT.

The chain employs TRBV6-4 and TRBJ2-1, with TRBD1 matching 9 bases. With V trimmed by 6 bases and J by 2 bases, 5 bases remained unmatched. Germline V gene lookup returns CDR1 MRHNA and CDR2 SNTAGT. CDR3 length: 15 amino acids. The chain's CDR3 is CASREGQGPYNEQFF. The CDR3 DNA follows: TGTGCCAGCAGGGAGGGACAGGGTCCCTACAATGAGCAGTTCTTC.

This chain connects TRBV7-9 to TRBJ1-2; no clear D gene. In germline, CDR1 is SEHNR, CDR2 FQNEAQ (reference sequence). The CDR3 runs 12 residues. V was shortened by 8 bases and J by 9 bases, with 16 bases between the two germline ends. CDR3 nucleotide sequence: TGTGCCAGCTCCTCTTCGGAGGGCAGCTACACCTTC. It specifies CASSSSEGSYTF.

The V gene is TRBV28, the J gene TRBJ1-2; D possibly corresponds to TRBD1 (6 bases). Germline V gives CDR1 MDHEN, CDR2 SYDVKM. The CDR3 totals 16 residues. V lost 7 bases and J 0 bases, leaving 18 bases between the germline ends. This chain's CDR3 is CASTYAGEGPNYGYTF. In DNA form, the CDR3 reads TGTGCCAGCACCTACGCAGGGGAGGGTCCTAACTATGGCTACACCTTC.

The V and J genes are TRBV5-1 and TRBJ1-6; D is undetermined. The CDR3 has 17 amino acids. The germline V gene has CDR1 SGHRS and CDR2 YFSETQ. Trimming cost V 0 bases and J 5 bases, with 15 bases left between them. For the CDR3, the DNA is TGCGCCAGCAGCTTGGTTGGAGGTCGTGGGAATAATTCACCCCTCCACTTT. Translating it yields CASSLVGGRGNNSPLHF.

Written as DNA, the CDR3 is TGCGCCAGCAGCTTGGGGCCTTTAAGCACAGATACGCAGTATTTT. Encoded protein: CASSLGPLSTDTQYF. The chain carries TRBV5-1 and TRBJ2-3; no clear D gene. This CDR3 comprises 15 residues. V was cut by 0 bases and J by 0 bases, with 8 bases left in between. From germline, CDR1 is SGHRS and CDR2 YFSETQ.

The CDR3 reads CASSQGGLMNTEAFF. The CDR3, as DNA: TGTGCCAGCAGCCAAGGAGGACTGATGAACACTGAAGCTTTCTTT. The chain couples TRBV3-1 (or the pseudogene TRBV3-2) to TRBJ1-1; D gene uncertain. Trimming shortened V by 1 base and J by 0 bases, and 9 bases separated the two germline ends. There are 15 residues in the CDR3. Germline V gene lookup returns CDR1 LGHDT and CDR2 YNNKEL (reference sequence).

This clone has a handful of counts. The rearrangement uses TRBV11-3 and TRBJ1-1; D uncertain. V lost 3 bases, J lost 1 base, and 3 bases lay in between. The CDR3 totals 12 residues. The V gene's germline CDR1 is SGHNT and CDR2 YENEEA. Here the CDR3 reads CASSFRNTEAFF. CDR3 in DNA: TGTGCCAGCAGCTTTAGGAACACTGAAGCTTTCTTT.

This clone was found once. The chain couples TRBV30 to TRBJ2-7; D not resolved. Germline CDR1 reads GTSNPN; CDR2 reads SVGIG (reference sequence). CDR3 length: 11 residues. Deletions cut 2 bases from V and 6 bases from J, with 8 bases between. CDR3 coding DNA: TGTGCCTGGAGTTCTAGTTTCGAGCAGTACTTC. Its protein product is CAWSSSFEQYF.

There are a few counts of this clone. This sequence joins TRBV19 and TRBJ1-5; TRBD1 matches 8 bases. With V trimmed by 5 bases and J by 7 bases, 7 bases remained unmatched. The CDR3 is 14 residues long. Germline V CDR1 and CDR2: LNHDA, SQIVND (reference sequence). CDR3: CASSLRTGQQPQHF. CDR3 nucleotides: TGTGCCAGTAGTCTCCGGACAGGGCAACAGCCCCAGCATTTT.

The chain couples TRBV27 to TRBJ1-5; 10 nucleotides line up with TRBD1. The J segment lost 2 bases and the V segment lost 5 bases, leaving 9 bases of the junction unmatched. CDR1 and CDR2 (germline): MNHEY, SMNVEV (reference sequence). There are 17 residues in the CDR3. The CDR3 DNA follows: TGTGCCAGCAGTCCCGGACAGGGGGGAGGTGGCAATCAGCCCCAGCATTTT. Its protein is CASSPGQGGGGNQPQHF.

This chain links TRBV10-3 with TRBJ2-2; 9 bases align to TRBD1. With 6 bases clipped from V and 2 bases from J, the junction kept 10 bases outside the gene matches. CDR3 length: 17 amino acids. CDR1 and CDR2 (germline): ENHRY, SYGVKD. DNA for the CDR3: TGTGCCATCAGCCGCCTCCTGGGACAGGGAAACACCGGGGAGCTGTTTTTT. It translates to CAISRLLGQGNTGELFF.

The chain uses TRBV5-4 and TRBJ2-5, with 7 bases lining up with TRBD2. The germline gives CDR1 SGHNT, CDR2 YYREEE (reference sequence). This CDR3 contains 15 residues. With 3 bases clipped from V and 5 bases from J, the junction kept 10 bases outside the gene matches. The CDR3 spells CASSSASGELETQYF. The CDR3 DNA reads TGTGCCAGCAGCTCGGCTAGCGGCGAATTGGAGACCCAGTACTTC.

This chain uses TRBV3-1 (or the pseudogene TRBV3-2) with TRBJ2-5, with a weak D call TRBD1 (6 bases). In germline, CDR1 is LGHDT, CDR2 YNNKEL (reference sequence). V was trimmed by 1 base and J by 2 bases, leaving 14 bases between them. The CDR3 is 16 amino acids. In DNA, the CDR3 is TGTGCCAGCAGCCAAGGTCGGTGGACAGCTCAAGAGACCCAGTACTTC. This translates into CASSQGRWTAQETQYF.

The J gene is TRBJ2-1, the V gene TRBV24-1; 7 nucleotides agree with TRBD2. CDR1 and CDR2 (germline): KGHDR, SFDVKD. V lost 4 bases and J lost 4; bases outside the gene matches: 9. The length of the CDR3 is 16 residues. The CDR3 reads CATSDQASGGYNEQFF. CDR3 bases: TGTGCCACCAGTGACCAGGCTAGCGGTGGGTACAATGAGCAGTTCTTC.